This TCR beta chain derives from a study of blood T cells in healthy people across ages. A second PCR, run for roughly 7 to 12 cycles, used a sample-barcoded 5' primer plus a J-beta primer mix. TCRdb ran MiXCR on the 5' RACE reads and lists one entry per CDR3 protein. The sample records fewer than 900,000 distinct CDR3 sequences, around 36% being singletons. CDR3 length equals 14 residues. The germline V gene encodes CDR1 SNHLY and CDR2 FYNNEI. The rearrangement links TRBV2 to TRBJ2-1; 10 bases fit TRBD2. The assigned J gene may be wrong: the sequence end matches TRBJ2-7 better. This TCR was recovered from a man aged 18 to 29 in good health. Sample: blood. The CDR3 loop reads CTISSGGAYNEQYF. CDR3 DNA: TGTACCATCTCAAGCGGGGGGGCCTACAATGAGCAGTACTTC.